Listed below are T cell receptor beta chains from one sample, sequenced in a study of shared clonotypes between healthy human individuals. TCRdb keeps only in-frame clones here, not all; method: immunoSEQ multiplex PCR. The table lists around 1.9 million clones, 93% of them singletons. The specimen was naive CD8+ T cells from PBMCs. These receptors were collected from a young man in good health. Some clones in this sample may be carry-over from other donors' samples. Each CDR3 is given with its conserved first and last residue. The order of the fields is D gene, J gene, V gene, clone size, CDR3 protein, CDR3 DNA. A D gene is named only where the DNA matches it firmly. Only part of the rows carry a size: once, few, many, or a class if the clone is expanded.

>.|TRBJ2-7|TRBV27|.
CASGTGTAGHEQYF
TGTGCCAGCGGGACCGGGACCGCTGGGCACGAGCAGTACTTC
>.|TRBJ1-5|TRBV27|once
CASSLDGNQPQHF
TGTGCCAGCAGTTTAGACGGTAATCAGCCCCAGCATTTT
>TRBD2|TRBJ2-1|TRBV9|once
CASSVASGDNEQFF
TGTGCCAGCAGCGTGGCTAGCGGGGACAATGAGCAGTTCTTC
>TRBD1|TRBJ2-2|TRBV12-5|.
CASGLGGREWPGELFF
TGTGCTAGTGGTTTAGGGGGCAGGGAATGGCCCGGGGAGCTGTTTTTT
>TRBD1|TRBJ2-7|TRBV6-6|.
CASSYPQGVLYEQYF
TGTGCCAGCAGTTACCCCCAGGGGGTATTATACGAGCAGTACTTC
>TRBD1|TRBJ2-5|TRBV5-4|once
CASSLETGGFETQYF
TGTGCCAGCAGCTTGGAGACAGGGGGCTTTGAGACCCAGTACTTC
>.|TRBJ2-2|TRBV25-1|.
CASGKDAGELFF
TGTGCCAGTGGAAAGGATGCCGGGGAGCTGTTTTTT
>.|TRBJ1-2|TRBV9|.
CASSVAPHGSGPPWDGYTF
TGTGCCAGCAGCGTAGCTCCTCACGGGTCAGGACCTCCTTGGGATGGCTACACCTTC
>.|TRBJ2-2|TRBV29-1|.
CSSRATRENTGELFF
TGCAGCTCTCGGGCCACACGGGAGAACACCGGGGAGCTGTTTTTT
>.|TRBJ2-5|TRBV9|.
CASSALANGPGETQYF
TGTGCCAGCAGCGCATTGGCGAATGGGCCGGGTGAGACCCAGTACTTC
>.|TRBJ1-1|TRBV5-1|.
CASSWDTNTEAFF
TGCGCCAGCAGCTGGGACACGAACACTGAAGCTTTCTTT
>.|TRBJ1-2|TRBV19|once
CASRNRASYGYTF
TGTGCCAGTAGAAACAGGGCCTCCTATGGCTACACCTTC
>TRBD2|TRBJ2-7|TRBV7-2|.
CASSLRSGGVSYEQYF
TGTGCCAGCAGCTTAAGGAGCGGGGGCGTCTCCTACGAGCAGTACTTC
>TRBD1|TRBJ2-1|TRBV5-1|.
CASSLPTYGTGINEQFF
TGCGCCAGCAGCTTGCCTACGTACGGGACAGGGATCAATGAGCAGTTCTTC
>TRBD2|TRBJ2-5|TRBV27|.
CASSPTAGGPFQTQYF
TGTGCCAGCAGTCCAACCGCGGGAGGGCCTTTTCAGACCCAGTACTTC
>TRBD1|TRBJ2-7|TRBV7-9|.
CASSLISGTASYEQYF
TGTGCCAGCAGCTTGATTTCCGGGACAGCCTCCTACGAGCAGTACTTC
>.|TRBJ2-7|TRBV27|.
CASSPSQGLLSYEQYF
TGTGCCAGCAGTCCAAGCCAGGGGCTGTTATCCTACGAGCAGTACTTC
>TRBD2|TRBJ2-2|TRBV5-1|.
CASSLAQREGTGELFF
TGCGCCAGCAGCTTGGCGCAGCGGGAGGGAACCGGGGAGCTGTTTTTT
>.|TRBJ1-1|TRBV28|.
CASTLIPGKAEAFF
TGTGCCAGCACCTTAATCCCAGGGAAGGCTGAAGCTTTCTTT
>.|TRBJ2-2|TRBV9|.
CASSVPSTRPNTGELFF
TGTGCCAGCAGCGTTCCTTCGACTAGGCCGAACACCGGGGAGCTGTTTTTT
>TRBD1|TRBJ1-4|TRBV11-2|.
CASGGTGNEKLFF
TGTGCCAGCGGAGGGACAGGGAATGAAAAACTGTTTTTT
>TRBD1|TRBJ2-5|TRBV6-4|once
CASSDWHRGETQYF
TGTGCCAGCAGTGACTGGCACAGGGGAGAGACCCAGTACTTC
>.|TRBJ2-1|TRBV11-2|.
CASSLGRYNEQFF
TGTGCCAGCAGCCTCGGACGTTACAATGAGCAGTTCTTC
>.|TRBJ2-7|TRBV29-1|.
CSVVGQGYEQYF
TGCAGCGTTGTGGGCCAGGGTTACGAGCAGTACTTC
>.|TRBJ2-5|TRBV11-3|.
CASSDEQEQETQYF
TGTGCCAGCAGCGACGAGCAGGAACAAGAGACCCAGTACTTC
>.|TRBJ1-1|TRBV15|.
CATSRELNTEAFF
TGTGCCACCAGCAGAGAGCTGAACACTGAAGCTTTCTTT
>.|TRBJ2-7|TRBV4-1|.
CASSQGEGDEQYF
TGCGCCAGCAGCCAAGGCGAGGGCGACGAGCAGTACTTC
>.|TRBJ1-1|TRBV5-1|.
CASSLWRGKTEAFF
TGCGCCAGCAGCTTATGGCGGGGGAAGACTGAAGCTTTCTTT
>TRBD2|TRBJ2-3|TRBV27|.
CASSLYLAGFTDTQYF
TGTGCCAGCAGTTTATATCTAGCGGGATTCACAGATACGCAGTATTTT
>.|TRBJ2-7|TRBV5-4|.
CASSQVVGGTTYEQYF
TGTGCCAGCAGCCAAGTAGTTGGGGGCACCACTTACGAGCAGTACTTC
>.|TRBJ2-2|TRBV11-2|.
CASSFYLLKSSFNTGELFF
TGTGCCAGCAGCTTCTACTTGTTGAAGAGCTCATTTAACACCGGGGAGCTGTTTTTT
>.|TRBJ2-3|TRBV7-2|.
CASSLGWRRSTDTQYF
TGTGCCAGCAGCTTAGGATGGCGTAGGTCCACAGATACGCAGTATTTT
>.|TRBJ2-3|TRBV18|once
CASSSPDTQYF
TGTGCCAGCTCATCGCCAGATACGCAGTATTTT
>.|TRBJ1-5|TRBV4-3|.
CASRHILSNQPQHF
TGCGCCAGCAGGCACATCCTGAGCAATCAGCCCCAGCATTTT
>.|TRBJ2-2|TRBV9|few
CASSAQGYTGELFF
TGTGCCAGCAGCGCCCAGGGGTACACCGGGGAGCTGTTTTTT
>.|TRBJ2-4|TRBV9|.
CASSDTGSGIQYF
TGTGCCAGCAGCGATACAGGGTCGGGCATTCAGTACTTC
>.|TRBJ1-2|TRBV7-9|.
CASSLGARGYTF
TGTGCCAGCAGCTTAGGGGCCCGAGGCTACACCTTC
>.|TRBJ1-1|TRBV14|.
CASSQARVGAFF
TGTGCCAGCAGCCAAGCCAGGGTAGGAGCTTTCTTT
>TRBD1|TRBJ2-5|TRBV9|once
CASSLDRENRKTQYF
TGTGCCAGCAGCTTAGACAGGGAAAATCGCAAGACCCAGTACTTC
>.|TRBJ2-7|TRBV1|.
CTSSQARRAGGPAYEQYF
TGCACCAGCAGCCAAGCTAGGAGAGCGGGAGGGCCCGCATACGAGCAGTACTTC
>TRBD2|TRBJ2-2|TRBV2|.
CASSPTSGRAAGELFF
TGTGCCAGCAGTCCTACATCAGGGAGGGCCGCCGGGGAGCTGTTTTTT
>.|TRBJ2-5|TRBV6-5|.
CASSSLGSRSKETQYF
TGTGCCAGCAGTTCGCTAGGGTCCCGGTCTAAAGAGACCCAGTACTTC
>TRBD2|TRBJ2-7|TRBV10-2|.
CASNWAGGDEQYF
TGCGCCAGCAACTGGGCGGGGGGCGACGAGCAGTACTTC
>TRBD2|TRBJ2-2|TRBV13|.
CASSLATSSVGELFF
TGTGCCAGCAGCTTAGCGACTAGCTCTGTCGGGGAGCTGTTTTTT
>.|TRBJ1-4|TRBV4-1|.
CASSQDPRRMANEKLFF
TGCGCCAGCAGCCAAGATCCTAGGAGGATGGCTAATGAAAAACTGTTTTTT
>.|TRBJ1-3|TRBV5-3|.
CARSLGSNSGNTIYF
TGTGCCAGAAGCTTGGGATCAAACTCTGGAAACACCATATATTTT
>.|TRBJ1-5|TRBV6-5|.
CASSPRVSSNQPQHF
TGTGCCAGCAGTCCCCGGGTGAGCAGCAATCAGCCCCAGCATTTT
>TRBD2|TRBJ2-7|TRBV29-1|.
CSASGLAGVNYEQYF
TGCAGCGCTTCGGGACTAGCGGGAGTAAACTACGAGCAGTACTTC
>.|TRBJ1-1|TRBV5-1|.
CASSFVQALNTEAFF
TGCGCCAGCAGCTTCGTACAGGCATTGAACACTGAAGCTTTCTTT
>TRBD2|TRBJ2-7|TRBV27|.
CASSLFQGLKPYEQYF
TGTGCCAGCAGTTTATTTCAGGGACTAAAGCCCTACGAGCAGTACTTC
>.|TRBJ2-1|TRBV6-1|.
CASSEVMARSQGEQFF
TGTGCCAGCAGTGAAGTGATGGCGAGAAGTCAAGGGGAGCAGTTCTTC
>TRBD1|TRBJ2-6|TRBV5-1|.
CASSLAGTGISGANVLTF
TGCGCCAGCAGCTTGGCCGGGACAGGCATCTCTGGGGCCAACGTCCTGACTTTC
>.|TRBJ1-2|TRBV9|once
CASSAPGTGDYGYTF
TGTGCCAGCAGCGCCCCAGGGACCGGGGACTATGGCTACACCTTC
>TRBD2|TRBJ2-3|TRBV9|.
CASSAGLDSRTDTQYF
TGTGCCAGCAGCGCGGGACTAGACTCTCGCACAGATACGCAGTATTTT
>.|TRBJ2-2|TRBV12-5|.
CASGLALGPEGGELFF
TGTGCTAGTGGTTTGGCGCTGGGACCCGAGGGCGGGGAGCTGTTTTTT